One T cell receptor (beta chain) is described in this entry. Its matching antigen is unknown. Each of the CD4+ naive, central memory, regulatory and stem cell-like memory populations was sorted via CD45RO/CCR7/CD25/CD127/CD95/CD27. This sample is part of a study of beta chain features in type 1 diabetes. In the study overall: When patients were set against healthy donors, age, gender and cell yields were similar.

Isolated RNA was reverse transcribed in full, so expressed TCRB transcripts were sequenced. Some clones are missing from TCRdb's copy, which holds only in-frame ones; the method was immunoSEQ multiplex PCR. The table records 140,000 to 150,000 clones, about 13% of them present only once. The V gene end was trimmed by 5 bases and the J gene end by 2 bases; junction bases not matched to a gene: 5. From germline, CDR1 is SGHTA and CDR2 FQGNSA. The CDR3 sequence is 14 residues long. Findings and caveats of the study: Among type 1 diabetes patients, VDJ junctions had fewer insertions and more deletions. Type 1 diabetes patients showed a moderate but significant shortening of TCRB CDR3s in all four CD4+ subsets.

The chain joins TRBV7-2 to TRBJ2-7, with 8 bases lining up with TRBD2. This sequence was found in a young man with type 1 diabetes. Specimen: central memory CD4+ T cells from blood. CDR3 residues: CASSSGGSAYEQYF. Written as DNA, the CDR3 is TGTGCCAGCAGCAGCGGGGGCTCGGCCTACGAGCAGTACTTC.